This entry describes one TCR beta chain. Repertoires were generated with immunoSEQ multiplex PCR, while TCRdb's copy carries only in-frame clones and drops some. The data contain about 77,000 clones, approximately 91% of them singletons. The data derive from a study of T cell changes during pregnancy in multiple sclerosis. This CDR3 is 14 amino acids long. Looked up from germline, CDR1 is SGHDT and CDR2 is YYEEEE. The V and J ends lost 4 bases and 4 bases, in that order; junction bases with no gene match: 5. The chain joins TRBV5-6 to TRBJ1-2, with 9 bases lining up with TRBD1. The sequence came from a female donor with multiple sclerosis, enrolled in a pregnancy study. The sequences come from peripheral blood, collected before pregnancy. CDR3 sequence: CASSPWDRAYGYTF. CDR3 coding DNA: TGTGCCAGCAGCCCGTGGGACAGGGCCTATGGCTACACCTTC.